Below are 2 T cell receptor beta chains sequenced from a single sample in a study of T cells in Graves' hyperthyroidism and ophthalmopathy. TCR beta CDR3 sequences were amplified from RNA transcripts. HTBI primers were used for first-round RT-PCR of the TCR CDR3. Via MiXCR, TCRdb re-called the multiplex PCR reads, giving one row per CDR3 protein. The repertoire holds around 350,000 distinct CDR3 sequences, 15% to 20% seen once, with about 3.7% in the top ten. The sequenced material came from blood. These receptors were collected from a woman under 30 with Graves' hyperthyroidism.

This clonotype has only one observation. The chain employs TRBV2 and TRBJ2-5, with a tentative D call TRBD1 (5 bases). V shed 8 bases and J shed 5 bases, with 18 bases lying between them. The CDR3 runs 14 residues. The germline V gene encodes CDR1 SNHLY and CDR2 FYNNEI. CDR3 region: CASPPAGQSETQYF. The CDR3 nucleotides are TGTGCCAGCCCCCCCGCCGGACAATCGGAGACCCAGTACTTC.

This clonotype was observed at least ten times. The CDR3 here is CASTIQGQGAGTEAFF. Here the CDR3 DNA reads TGTGCCAGCACCATACAGGGACAGGGGGCCGGGACTGAAGCTTTCTTT. The chain joins TRBV28 to TRBJ1-1; the match to TRBD1 covers 12 bases. V gave up 7 bases and J gave up 5 bases; unmatched junction bases: 11. Germline V lookup: CDR1 MDHEN, CDR2 SYDVKM. This CDR3 is 16 amino acids long.